This T cell receptor (beta chain) comes out of a study of cytomegalovirus exposure and HLA in healthy donors. Germline-derived CDR1 and CDR2 are SQVTM and ANQGSEA. The CDR3 contains 13 residues. After removal of 4 bases from V and 1 base from J, the junction contained 2 bases not matched to a gene. Broader study findings: For presence/absence analyses, sequencing depth was assumed to be roughly uniform across donors. According to reports, the classifier identified cytomegalovirus status with high specificity and sensitivity. Listed as cytomegalovirus-associated were 150 to 200 TCR beta chains.

On this clone: The antigen is undetermined.

The PCR made use of 60 Vbeta and 13 Jbeta primers. How the authors handled the data: In a later analysis, the count reached 75 million to 90 million unique TCR beta chains, with about 9.9 million shared. Profiling relied on immunoSEQ multiplex PCR, and the TCRdb table lists in-frame clones only, not all of them. Clone size and V and J calls were adopted from that table, with D and trimming inferred from the DNA. The sample carries around 80,000 clones, under 80% recorded once. Sequencing input: PBMCs. The source of this sequence is a young man in good health and CMV-seropositive. The chain employs TRBV29-1 and TRBJ2-3; TRBD1 matches at 7 bases. As DNA, the CDR3 is TGCAGCGTTGGACAGGGACGCACAGATACGCAGTATTTT. This codes for CSVGQGRTDTQYF.